This TCR beta chain was documented in a study of T cell responses to AZD1222 COVID-19 vaccine. The study, taken as a whole, reports: Possibly, clonal diversity was underestimated; donors were largely white British and included more females. Sampled repertoires all dated from after the peak T cell response.

TCRdb keeps only in-frame clones here, not all; method: immunoSEQ multiplex PCR. The repertoire has about 76,000 clones, over 75% of them found once; the top ten carry roughly a tenth. The V gene end was trimmed by 4 bases and the J gene end by 9 bases; junction bases not matched to a gene: 3. The germline CDR1 and CDR2 sequences are SGHKS and YYEKEE (reference sequence). The CDR3 has 13 residues. As for this clone: Its antigen is unidentified.

The genes are TRBV5-5 and TRBJ2-2; 10 positions match TRBD1. The material sequenced was peripheral blood, taken on day 0 of AZD1222 vaccination. The TCR originated in an adult in good health. The CDR3 is CASSRQGARELFF. For the CDR3, the DNA is TGTGCCAGCAGCAGACAGGGGGCCCGGGAGCTGTTTTTT.